This entry features one T cell receptor (beta chain) sequence. This sample was included in a study of blood T cell repertoires in COVID-19. Overall study: Acute and convalescent COVID-19 samples came from the United States, Italy and Spain. PBMCs, B-cell-depleted T cells, or T cells provided the cDNA or gDNA that made up the material.

Original processing methods: By means of reference gene primer amplification, nucleated cell counts were estimated. Assay used: immunoSEQ multiplex PCR; TCRdb lists only in-frame clones, some missing. That table furnishes V, J and clone size, whereas the DNA furnished D and trimming. The table lists roughly 200,000 clones, 78% of them singletons. V was pared by 1 base and J by 3 bases, with 10 bases between. The CDR3 loop spans 14 amino acids. The germline V gene encodes CDR1 LNHDA and CDR2 SQIVND (reference sequence). The TCR was taken from a woman aged 80 or over with active or convalescent COVID-19. The chain is built from TRBV19 and TRBJ2-7; maybe TRBD1 (5 bases). Sequencing was done on a sample of peripheral blood. CDR3: CASSIGGRVYEQYF. CDR3 DNA: TGTGCCAGTAGTATAGGGGGCCGAGTCTACGAGCAGTACTTC.